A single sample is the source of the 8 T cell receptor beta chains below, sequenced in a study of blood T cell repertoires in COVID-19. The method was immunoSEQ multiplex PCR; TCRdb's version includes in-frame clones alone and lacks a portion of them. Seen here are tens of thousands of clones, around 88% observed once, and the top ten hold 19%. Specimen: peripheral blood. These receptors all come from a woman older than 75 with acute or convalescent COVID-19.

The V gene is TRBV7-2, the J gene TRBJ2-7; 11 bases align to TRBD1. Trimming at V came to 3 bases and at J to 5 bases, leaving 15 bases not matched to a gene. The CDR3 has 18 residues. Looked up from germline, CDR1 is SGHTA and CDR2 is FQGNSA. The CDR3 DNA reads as TGTGCCAGCAGCTTTTATCTCCACCGGGACAGGGGGTCCAACGAGCAGTACTTC. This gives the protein CASSFYLHRDRGSNEQYF.

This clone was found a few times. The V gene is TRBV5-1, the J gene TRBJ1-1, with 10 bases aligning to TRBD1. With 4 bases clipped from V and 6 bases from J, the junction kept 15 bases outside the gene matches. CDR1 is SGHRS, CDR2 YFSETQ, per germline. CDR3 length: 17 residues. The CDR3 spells CASSPGDRGGFRSEAFF. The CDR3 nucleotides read TGCGCCAGCAGCCCCGGGGACAGGGGTGGGTTTCGGTCTGAAGCTTTCTTT.

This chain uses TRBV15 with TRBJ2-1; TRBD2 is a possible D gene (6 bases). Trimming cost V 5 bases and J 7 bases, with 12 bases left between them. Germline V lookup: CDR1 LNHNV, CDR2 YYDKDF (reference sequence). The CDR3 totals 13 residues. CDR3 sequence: CATSPGSGNEQFF. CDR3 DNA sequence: TGTGCCACCAGCCCCGGGAGCGGAAATGAGCAGTTCTTC.

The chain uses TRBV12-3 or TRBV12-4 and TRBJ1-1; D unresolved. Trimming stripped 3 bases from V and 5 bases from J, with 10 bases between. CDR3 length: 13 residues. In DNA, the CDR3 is TGTGCCAGCAGTTTTGGATCCAGGACTGAAGCTTTCTTT. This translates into CASSFGSRTEAFF.

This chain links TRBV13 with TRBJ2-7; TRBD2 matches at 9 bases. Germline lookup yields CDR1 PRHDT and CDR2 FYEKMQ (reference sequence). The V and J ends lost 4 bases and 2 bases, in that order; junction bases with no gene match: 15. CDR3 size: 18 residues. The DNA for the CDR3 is TGTGCCAGCAGCTCCTTAAGAATCTTAGCGGGGGCCACCTACGAGCAGTACTTC. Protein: CASSSLRILAGATYEQYF.

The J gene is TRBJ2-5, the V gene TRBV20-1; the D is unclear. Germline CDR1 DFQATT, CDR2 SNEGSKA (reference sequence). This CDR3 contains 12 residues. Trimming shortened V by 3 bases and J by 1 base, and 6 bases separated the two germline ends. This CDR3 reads CSASKSQETQYF. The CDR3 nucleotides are TGCAGTGCTAGTAAGAGCCAAGAGACCCAGTACTTC.

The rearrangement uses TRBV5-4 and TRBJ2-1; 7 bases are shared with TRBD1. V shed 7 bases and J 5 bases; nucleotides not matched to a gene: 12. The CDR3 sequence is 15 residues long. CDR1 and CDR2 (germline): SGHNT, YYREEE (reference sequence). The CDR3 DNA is TGTGCCAGCGCCCACCGGGACAGTAGGAACAATGAGCAGTTCTTC. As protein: CASAHRDSRNNEQFF.

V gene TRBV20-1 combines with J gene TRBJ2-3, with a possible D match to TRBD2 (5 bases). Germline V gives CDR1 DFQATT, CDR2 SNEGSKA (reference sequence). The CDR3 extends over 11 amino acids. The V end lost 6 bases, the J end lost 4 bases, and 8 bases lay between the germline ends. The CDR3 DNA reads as TGCAGTGCACTAGACCCAGATACGCAGTATTTT. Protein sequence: CSALDPDTQYF.